These T cell receptor beta chains were read from a single sample in a study of OX40 agonist ivuxolimab in advanced cancers. The method was immunoSEQ multiplex PCR; TCRdb's version includes in-frame clones alone and lacks a portion of them. The table records some 20,000 clones, about 80% of them present only once. Material: CD4+ or CD8+ T cells sorted from blood, obtained in a trial of the OX40 agonist ivuxolimab. These receptors were taken from an adult with an advanced solid tumor such as melanoma, head and neck, liver or kidney cancer. CDR3s leave out the opening cysteine and the closing phenylalanine or tryptophan. Fields, in order: CDR3 protein, D gene, J gene, clone size, V gene. D genes are given only for firm matches. Clone sizes are given selectively: once, few, many, or a class where the clone is expanded.

ASSIGGGVTDTQY TRBD2 TRBJ2-3 few TRBV19
ASSWTGTTSSGNTIY . TRBJ1-3 . TRBV7-2
ASIRGVGGELF TRBD2 TRBJ2-2 once TRBV28
ASSARGDNQPQH . TRBJ1-5 . TRBV28
ASSFRTGETNEKLF TRBD1 TRBJ1-4 . TRBV5-6
ASSLFWGPTYEQY . . . TRBV7-2
ASSPGQVTYEQY TRBD1 TRBJ2-7 . TRBV4-1
ASSLYSGVGETQY TRBD2 TRBJ2-5 . TRBV7-2
ASSFVLRVGYT . TRBJ1-2 . TRBV28
ASRPGQYREQY TRBD1 . . TRBV28
ACSILAGGNTGELF TRBD2 TRBJ2-2 . TRBV5-4
ASSLGPESADGYT . TRBJ1-2 . TRBV7-8
ASSLDWVVNSGNTIY . TRBJ1-3 . TRBV7-2
ASKPQQYRETQY . TRBJ2-5 . TRBV6-1
ASSPGAGGNYGYT TRBD1 TRBJ1-2 . TRBV27
ATHLDTSNYGYT . TRBJ1-2 . TRBV28
ASSPRDSYYEQY TRBD1 TRBJ2-7 . TRBV7-3
ASSSLGTSADTQY TRBD2 TRBJ2-3 . TRBV27
ASSKSSYEQY . TRBJ2-7 once TRBV10-2
ASSSQMGTYEQY . TRBJ2-7 . TRBV7-2
ASSLDAGRNEQF . TRBJ2-1 once TRBV7-2
ASSPDTEMNTEAF . TRBJ1-1 . TRBV5-1
SVEPTMTVYNEQF . TRBJ2-1 . TRBV29-1
ASRSGTGTGIGYT TRBD1 TRBJ1-2 . TRBV2
ASRGGENTGELF . TRBJ2-2 . TRBV25-1
ASSLGKGRPEQY . TRBJ2-7 . TRBV4-2
ASSQDAGTYEQY . TRBJ2-7 once TRBV4-2
ASRLAVRGADTQY . TRBJ2-3 . TRBV27
ASSLSTAGGGEQY TRBD2 TRBJ2-7 . TRBV7-3
ASSSHGRGLTYEQY . TRBJ2-7 few TRBV11-2
ASSAATGTSGIHEQF TRBD2 TRBJ2-1 . TRBV19
ASSLVQGGTGELF . TRBJ2-2 . TRBV7-8